This TCR beta chain was captured in a study of T-cell memory formation after mild COVID-19. The wider study: The study found TCR clusters largely donor specific. Study-level results: Proof of SARS-CoV-2 specificity was absent for the second-wave clones that crested on day 37.

With constant-segment primers, 5'RACE yielded cDNA libraries of TCR alpha and TCR beta that carried sample barcodes and UMIs. TCRdb processed the 5' RACE reads anew with MiXCR; each CDR3 protein has one entry. The sample lists 200,000 to 250,000 distinct CDR3 sequences, 9.5% occurring once. J was trimmed by 0 bases and V by 7 bases; bases with no gene match: 3. This CDR3 has 15 residues. Germline-derived CDR1 and CDR2 are ENHRY and SYGVKD. This clonotype was recorded at least ten times. The antigen is unknown. V and J are TRBV10-3 and TRBJ2-3; 11 bases match TRBD2. This TCR was recovered from a man aged 18 to 29 who had mild COVID-19 (a few samples of this study predate the infection). Cell type and time point are not known. Sequences were obtained from PBMCs or a T cell subset sorted from them (not recorded which). In DNA form, the CDR3 reads TGTGCCATCACGACTAGCGGGGAGAGCACAGATACGCAGTATTTT. The encoded protein is CAITTSGESTDTQYF.